The T cell receptor beta chain described here comes from a study of molecular identifiers for immune sequencing clone quantification (dated by TCRdb to the late 2010s). A note on the overall study: For a replicate experiment, RNA from around 20,000 or 100,000 naive CD8 T cells was divided into five aliquots, of which four were sequenced. The study was a methods study using CD8 T cells to benchmark molecular-identifier clustering-based TCR repertoire sequencing (MIDCIRS) and TCR RNA copy counting.

Points the paper makes about the study in general: A single cell's worth of spiked-in Jurkat TCR RNA was reported detectable even among some 920,000 naive CD8 T cells. Highly expanded clone sizes could be underestimated because identical TCR molecules may share a barcode. In CMV-specific effector cells, clones with more than 20 RNA copies contained over 97% of molecules, whereas in naive cells such clones contained under 1% of molecules. Without barcode sub-clustering, chimeric consensus sequences inflated TCR diversity; chimeras reached as high as 47%. Modeling estimated about three recovered TCR RNA copies per cell, compared with roughly 10 by digital PCR, which implies about 30% capture efficiency. The naive libraries included spiked-in Jurkat TCR RNA (roughly 11 copies' worth), and this RNA is not part of the donor repertoire.

Libraries of naive CD8 T cells were built from 20,000 to 1,000,000 sorted cells, with 10%, 30% or 50% of the purified RNA used. On a BD FACSAria II, naive CD8 T cells were FACS-sorted as CD8+CD4-CCR7+CD45RA+ and collected into RLT Plus buffer. To test detection sensitivity, Jurkat RNA equal to about nine TCR copies was added to samples of about 17,000-1,100,000 naive CD8 T cells. CD8 T cells were enriched using RosetteSep CD8+ T Cell Enrichment Cocktail and Ficoll-Paque, and the enriched cells then underwent ACK red cell lysis. Libraries came from PCR. The listed sequencing device is Illumina HiSeq 4000. Bulk TCR libraries were generated as previously described, with the TCR primers listed in Table S5 used. Total RNA was purified with the Qiagen AllPrep DNA/RNA kit. Before any analysis, reads coming from multiple sequencing runs of the same library were combined into one pool. The paper's processing steps were these. Reads were retained only if their TCR constant sequence matched exactly, and those retained reads were trimmed to 150 nt and grouped according to their 12-nt molecular barcodes. Reads inside each barcode group were sub-clustered using a 15% Levenshtein threshold, and a quality-weighted consensus sequence was constructed for each RNA molecule. Non-functional sequences were discarded, and so were lower-count sequences lying one edit away from another sequence. Based on fitting two negative binomial distributions, any barcode sub-cluster with under 20% of the maximum read count was discarded. In-frame beta chains were kept once TCRdb had trimmed the public reads at Q25 with fastp and called clones with MiXCR. Rows matching on CDR3 protein sequence are summarized as one entry with the most common DNA and genes. The V and J calls and clone size come from TCRdb's table, not from the authors' own analysis. Counted in this sample were tens of thousands of distinct CDR3 sequences; roughly a fifth of them appeared once. Under 1.5% of the sample goes to the ten largest clones.

The table lists this clonotype with many counts. It lacks a known antigen. The record has no base qualities; no much larger clone is one base away. V ends up 4 bases short and J 3 bases short, with an unmatched junction base count of 2. Taken from the germline V gene (reference sequence), the CDR1 and CDR2 loops are MNHEY and SMNVEV. Measured from the cysteine to the phenylalanine, the CDR3 is 16 residues long. CDR3 DNA is the only sequence kept; it has 48 bases, read in frame from the first base. The receptor was derived from a human donor in good health. Some libraries in this study had Jurkat cell RNA spiked in. Recombination connected TRBV27 to TRBJ2-1, with TRBD2 identical over 14 junction bases. The specimen was naive CD8+ T cells from blood, with Jurkat cell RNA spiked in. According to the study, the label for this sample's cell subset or site signals: FACS-sorted CD8+CD4-CCR7+CD45RA+ naive T cells. The CDR3 corresponds to CASSSGLAGGYNEQFF. The nucleotide sequence is TGTGCCAGCAGTTCCGGACTAGCGGGGGGCTACAATGAGCAGTTCTTC.